The clone carrying this TCR beta chain was recorded at least ten times. These data belong to a study of T cells in Graves' hyperthyroidism and ophthalmopathy. The germline CDR1 and CDR2 sequences are SEHNR and FQNEAQ (reference sequence). Trimming pared 4 bases from V and 4 bases from J, leaving 19 bases between. The CDR3 runs 16 residues. Amplified regions were TCR beta CDR3 sequences from RNA transcripts. Primed by the HTBI set, a first-round RT-PCR was run on the TCR CDR3. MiXCR, applied by TCRdb to the multiplex PCR reads, yields one record per CDR3 protein. The data show a few hundred thousand distinct CDR3 sequences, 46% seen once.

This chain uses TRBV7-9 with TRBJ1-2; D perhaps matches TRBD1 (5 bases). The source of this sequence is a woman between 18 and 29 years old with Graves' hyperthyroidism. Input material: peripheral blood or thyroid tissue (not recorded which). DNA of the CDR3: TGTGCCAGCAGCTCCACAGACCCAGGGCCCATCTATGGCTACACCTTC. Translating gives CASSSTDPGPIYGYTF.